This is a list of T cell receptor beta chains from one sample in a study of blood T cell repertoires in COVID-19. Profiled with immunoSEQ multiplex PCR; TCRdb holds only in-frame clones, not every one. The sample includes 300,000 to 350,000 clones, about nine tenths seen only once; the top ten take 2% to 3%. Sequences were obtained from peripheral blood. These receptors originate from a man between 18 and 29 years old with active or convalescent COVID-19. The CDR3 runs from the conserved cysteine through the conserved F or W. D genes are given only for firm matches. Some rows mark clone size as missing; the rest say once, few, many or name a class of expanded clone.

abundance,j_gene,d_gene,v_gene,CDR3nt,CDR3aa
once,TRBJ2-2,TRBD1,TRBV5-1,TGCGCCAGCAGCTCGGGACAGGTGAACACCGGGGAGCTGTTTTTT,CASSSGQVNTGELFF
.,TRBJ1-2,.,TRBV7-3,TGTGCCAGCAGCTTAGGAGAGGGATATGGCTACACCTTC,CASSLGEGYGYTF
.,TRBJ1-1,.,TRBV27,TGTGCCAGCGGGGGGATCCAAGTGAACACTGAAGCTTTCTTT,CASGGIQVNTEAFF
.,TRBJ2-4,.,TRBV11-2,TGTGCCAGCAGCCCCTGGGAAGAGGGAAGAACTCAGTACTTC,CASSPWEEGRTQYF
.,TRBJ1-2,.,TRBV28,TGTGCCAGCAGTTATGACAGCTATGGCTACACCTTC,CASSYDSYGYTF
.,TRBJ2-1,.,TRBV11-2,TGTGCCAGCAGCCTACGGACAGTCTCCTACAATGAGCAGTTCTTC,CASSLRTVSYNEQFF
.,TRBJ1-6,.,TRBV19,TGTGCCAGTAGTATCTCGGCCGAGGGTTCACCCCTCCACTTT,CASSISAEGSPLHF
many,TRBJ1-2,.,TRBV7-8,TGTGCCAGCAGTCAAGGTGGGGGCAGAGAAGGCTACACCTTC,CASSQGGGREGYTF
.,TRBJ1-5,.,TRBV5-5,TGTGCCAGCAGCTTGCTCCGCAATCAGCCCCAGCATTTT,CASSLLRNQPQHF
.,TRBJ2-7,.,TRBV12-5,TGTGCTAGTGGCTTATACAGACCATTTGCTTCGAACTACGAGCAGTACTTC,CASGLYRPFASNYEQYF
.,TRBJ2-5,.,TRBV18,TGTGCCAGCTCACCCAGGAGGTACCAAGAGACCCAGTACTTC,CASSPRRYQETQYF
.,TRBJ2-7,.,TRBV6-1,TGTGCCAGCAGTGAACTCACAACCCATGGGGCGAAGAGCTCCTACGAGCAGTACTTC,CASSELTTHGAKSSYEQYF
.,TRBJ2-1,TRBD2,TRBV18,TGTGCCAGCACACTAGCGGGACTCGACAATGAGCAGTTCTTC,CASTLAGLDNEQFF
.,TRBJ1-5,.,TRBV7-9,TGTGCCAGCAGCTTAGGGGCCAATCAGCCCCAGCATTTT,CASSLGANQPQHF
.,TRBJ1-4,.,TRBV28,TGTGCCAGCAGTTTTCCCGGCGGCGACGGGAATGAAAAACTGTTTTTT,CASSFPGGDGNEKLFF
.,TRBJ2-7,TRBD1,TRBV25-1,TGTGCCAGCAGTGACTACAGGGGGTCCTACGAGCAGTACTTC,CASSDYRGSYEQYF
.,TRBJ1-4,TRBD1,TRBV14,TGTGCCAGCAGCCTACAGGGGAGCGGTGAAAAACTGTTTTTT,CASSLQGSGEKLFF
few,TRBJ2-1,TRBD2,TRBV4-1,TGCGCCAGCAGCCAGCCTAGCGGGAGCTCCTACAATGAGCAGTTCTTC,CASSQPSGSSYNEQFF
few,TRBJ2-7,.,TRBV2,TGTGCCGGGCTCAGGGGGGTAACGGACGAGCAGTACTTC,CAGLRGVTDEQYF
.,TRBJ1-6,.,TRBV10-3,TGTGCCATTTCTATCGGGTATAATTCACCCCTCCACTTT,CAISIGYNSPLHF
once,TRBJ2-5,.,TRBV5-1,TGCGCCAGCAGCTTGACAGGGTCTGCAGTCAGGGAGACCCAGTACTTC,CASSLTGSAVRETQYF
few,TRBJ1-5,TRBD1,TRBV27,TGTGCCAGCAGAACAATCGGACAGGGGACCCATCAGCCCCAGCATTTT,CASRTIGQGTHQPQHF
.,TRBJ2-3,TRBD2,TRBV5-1,TGCGCCAGCACCTTAAGCGGGGGTAGCACAGATACGCAGTATTTT,CASTLSGGSTDTQYF
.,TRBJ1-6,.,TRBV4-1,TGCGCCAGCAGCCCCGGCTATAATTCACCCCTCCACTTT,CASSPGYNSPLHF
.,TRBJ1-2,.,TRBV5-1,TGCGCCAGCAGCGGCGGTGGGGCAGCTAACTATGGCTACACCTTC,CASSGGGAANYGYTF
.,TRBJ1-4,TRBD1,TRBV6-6,TGTGCCAGCAGAGAACAGGGGCCCATTAATGAAAAACTGTTTTTT,CASREQGPINEKLFF
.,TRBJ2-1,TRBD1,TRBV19,TGTGCCAGTAGTCCGGGACAGGGCCCGAATGAGCAGTTCTTC,CASSPGQGPNEQFF
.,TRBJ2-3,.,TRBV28,TGTGCCAGCAGTCGCGGAGGGCCATTCACAGATACGCAGTATTTT,CASSRGGPFTDTQYF
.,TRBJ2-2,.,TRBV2,TGTGCCTCCTACTACGGGGAGCTGTTTTTT,CASYYGELFF
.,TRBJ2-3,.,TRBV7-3,TGTGCCAGCAGCCAAACGGGTAGCGGAAGATTAGATACGCAGTATTTT,CASSQTGSGRLDTQYF
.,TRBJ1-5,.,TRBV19,TGTGCCAGTAGTATTGAGGGTCAGCCCCAGCATTTT,CASSIEGQPQHF
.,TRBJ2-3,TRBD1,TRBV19,TGTGCCAGCCGGGACAGACTCACAGATACGCAGTATTTT,CASRDRLTDTQYF
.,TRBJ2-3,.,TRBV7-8,TGTGCCAGCAGCTTAGCGTTTTATTCGTTAACTAGCACAGATACGCAGTATTTT,CASSLAFYSLTSTDTQYF
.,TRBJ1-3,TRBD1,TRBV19,TGTGCCAGTAGTAATTACAGGGGGCGCGGAAACACCATATATTTT,CASSNYRGRGNTIYF
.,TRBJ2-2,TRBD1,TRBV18,TGTGCCAGCTCACAAAAATCACAGGGGACCGGGGAGCTGTTTTTT,CASSQKSQGTGELFF
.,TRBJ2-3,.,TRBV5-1,TGCGCCAGCAGATATCGGACTAACTCCCCAGATACGCAGTATTTT,CASRYRTNSPDTQYF
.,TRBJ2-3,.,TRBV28,TGTGCCAGCAGTCTCCTAGAACAGGTAGATACGCAGTATTTT,CASSLLEQVDTQYF
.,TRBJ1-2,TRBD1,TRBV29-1,TGCAGCGTGGGAACCGGGACAGGTCCCCGTATGGGGGGCTACACCTTC,CSVGTGTGPRMGGYTF
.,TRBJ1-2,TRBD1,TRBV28,TGTGCCAGCAGTTTAGACAGGGGCTATGGCTACACCTTC,CASSLDRGYGYTF
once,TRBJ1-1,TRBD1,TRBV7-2,TGTGCCAGCAGCCCAAATATCTTGACAGGGGGTGTCTTCACTGAAGCTTTCTTT,CASSPNILTGGVFTEAFF
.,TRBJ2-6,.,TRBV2,TGTGCCAGCAGCCGAGAGGGTTTGGCTGGGGCCAACGTCCTGACTTTC,CASSREGLAGANVLTF
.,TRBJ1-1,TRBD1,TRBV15,TGTGCCACCACCCTGGACAGGGGAGCGAACACTGAAGCTTTCTTT,CATTLDRGANTEAFF
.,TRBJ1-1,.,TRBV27,TGTGCCAGCAGTCCCCAACAGGTTTTGGGCACTGAAGCTTTCTTT,CASSPQQVLGTEAFF
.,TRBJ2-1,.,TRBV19,TGTGCCAGTAGTACCTACGGGGGATCCTACAATGAGCAGTTCTTC,CASSTYGGSYNEQFF
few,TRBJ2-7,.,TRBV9,TGTGCCAGCAGCGTAGACGAGGGTACCTACGAGCAGTACTTC,CASSVDEGTYEQYF